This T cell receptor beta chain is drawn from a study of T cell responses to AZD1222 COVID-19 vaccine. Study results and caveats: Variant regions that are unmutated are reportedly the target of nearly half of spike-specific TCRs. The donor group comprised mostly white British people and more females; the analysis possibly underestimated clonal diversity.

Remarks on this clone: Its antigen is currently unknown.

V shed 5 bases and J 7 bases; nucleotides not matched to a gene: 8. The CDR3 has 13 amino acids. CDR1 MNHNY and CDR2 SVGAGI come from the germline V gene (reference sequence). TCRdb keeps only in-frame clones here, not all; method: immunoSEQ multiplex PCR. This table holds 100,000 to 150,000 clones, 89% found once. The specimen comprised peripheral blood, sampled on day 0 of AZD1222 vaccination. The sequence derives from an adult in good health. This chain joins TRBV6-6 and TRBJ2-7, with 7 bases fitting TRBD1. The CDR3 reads CASSADRVGEQYF. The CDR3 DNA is TGTGCCAGCAGTGCAGACAGGGTAGGAGAGCAGTACTTC.